These 17 T cell receptor beta chains were all obtained from the same sample, sequenced in a study of cytomegalovirus exposure and HLA in healthy donors. The protocol was immunoSEQ multiplex PCR, while the TCRdb copy is restricted to in-frame clones and leaves out a portion. Of about 44,000 clones in the sample, under 95% are singletons; the top ten hold more than 2%. Sequencing was done on a sample of PBMCs. The receptors were gathered from a woman in her late teens or twenties in good health and CMV-seronegative.

The CDR3 nucleotides read TGTGCCAGCAGTTTAGCGCAGGGCTATGGCTACACCTTC. Amino acids: CASSLAQGYGYTF. This rearrangement joins TRBV27 to TRBJ1-2, with a weak D call TRBD1 (5 bases). The germline gives CDR1 MNHEY, CDR2 SMNVEV (reference sequence). Deletions cut 2 bases from V and 4 bases from J, with 8 bases between. The CDR3 extends over 13 amino acids.

The gene calls are TRBV6-6 and TRBJ2-5; weak D call: TRBD1 (6 bases). The germline V and J ends were trimmed by 2 bases and 5 bases, with 15 bases remaining between them. Per the germline V gene, CDR1 is MNHNY and CDR2 is SVGAGI (reference sequence). This CDR3 comprises 15 residues. The CDR3 protein is CASSYIQGSSETQYF. CDR3 nucleotides: TGTGCCAGCAGTTACATTCAGGGGTCTTCCGAGACCCAGTACTTC.

The chain joins TRBV4-2 to TRBJ2-1; TRBD2 matches 9 bases. The CDR3 spans 16 residues. Germline-derived CDR1 and CDR2 are LGHNA and YNFKEQ. Trimming took 0 bases from V and 5 from J; bases not matched to a gene: 5. The CDR3 here is CASSQESAGGDNEQFF. The CDR3 region has the DNA TGTGCCAGCAGCCAAGAGTCGGCGGGGGGGGACAATGAGCAGTTCTTC.

This chain uses TRBV27 with TRBJ2-3; 13 nucleotides align to TRBD2. Germline-derived CDR1 and CDR2 are MNHEY and SMNVEV (reference sequence). Unmatched junction bases numbered 5, after V lost 1 base and J lost 4 bases. The CDR3 is 17 amino acids. The CDR3 DNA follows: TGTGCCAGCAGTTTATGGAGGACTAGCGGGAGAGCAGATACGCAGTATTTT. As protein: CASSLWRTSGRADTQYF.

This sequence joins TRBV28 and TRBJ2-3; TRBD2 aligns across 7 bases. Germline CDR1 is MDHEN and CDR2 is SYDVKM. CDR3 length equals 14 residues. J lost 3 bases, V lost 8 bases, and 8 bases had no gene match. The CDR3, as DNA: TGTGCCAGCTCGTCGGGGGGAGGGACAGATACGCAGTATTTT. It encodes CASSSGGGTDTQYF.

The chain has TRBV12-5 and TRBJ1-5; D is undetermined. This CDR3 is built from 15 residues. The germline V gene has CDR1 LGHNT and CDR2 FRNRAP. The V and J ends lost 0 bases and 2 bases respectively, with 8 bases between them. CDR3 sequence reads: CASGLVWQGNQPQHF. The CDR3 region has the DNA TGTGCTAGTGGTTTGGTATGGCAGGGCAATCAGCCCCAGCATTTT.

In DNA, the CDR3 is TGTGCCAGCAGTACCCCGGTGAGTATGGTTCAGCCCCAGCATTTT. This translates into CASSTPVSMVQPQHF. The chain joins TRBV11-1 to TRBJ1-5; D is uncertain. CDR3 size: 15 residues. The germline CDR1 and CDR2 sequences are SGHAT and FQDESV (reference sequence). Trimming cost V 6 bases and J 6 bases, with 18 bases left between them.

This rearrangement joins TRBV6-5 to TRBJ1-1, with 12 bases that match TRBD1. Trimming at V came to 4 bases and at J to 1 base, leaving 1 base not matched to a gene. CDR1 MNHEY and CDR2 SVGAGI come from the germline V gene. The CDR3 loop spans 15 amino acids. The CDR3 here is CASSWGQGANTEAFF. CDR3 sequence (DNA): TGTGCCAGCAGTTGGGGACAGGGGGCGAACACTGAAGCTTTCTTT.

The chain links TRBV7-9 to TRBJ2-7, with D possibly being TRBD2 (8 bases). V lost 5 bases and J 3 bases, leaving 14 bases between the germline ends. The CDR3 is made up of 14 amino acids. The germline V gene has CDR1 SEHNR and CDR2 FQNEAQ (reference sequence). CDR3 coding DNA: TGTGCCAGCAGCGCGGGGGGACAGCTCTACGAGCAGTACTTC. Protein: CASSAGGQLYEQYF.

The chain carries TRBV28 and TRBJ2-7; 12 positions agree with TRBD1. Germline values: CDR1 MDHEN, CDR2 SYDVKM. This CDR3 contains 16 residues. The V gene end was trimmed by 6 bases and the J gene end by 7 bases; junction bases not matched to a gene: 13. The DNA for the CDR3 is TGTGCCAGCAGCTACCAAGGGACAGGGGGCGCGAAAGAGCAGTACTTC. Translation gives CASSYQGTGGAKEQYF.

The chain has TRBV4-1 and TRBJ1-2; D is uncertain. The CDR3 consists of 15 residues. Trimming took off 1 base at V and 4 bases at J, with 13 bases between the two ends. CDR1 is MGHRA, CDR2 YSYEKL, per germline. The DNA for the CDR3 is TGCGCCAGCAGCCAAGTGGTCGGGAGCGTCTATGGCTACACCTTC. Its translation: CASSQVVGSVYGYTF.

V and J are TRBV9 and TRBJ1-2; TRBD1 matches at 9 bases. V trimming: 2 bases; J trimming: 2 bases; junction bases outside the gene matches: 1. The germline gives CDR1 SGDLS, CDR2 YYNGEE. The CDR3 is 14 amino acids. The CDR3: CASSVDRGNYGYTF. The CDR3 DNA reads as TGTGCCAGCAGCGTCGACAGGGGGAACTATGGCTACACCTTC. The complete variable domain, with remaining parts taken from reference TRBV9 and TRBJ1-2, reads DSGVTQTPKHLITATGQRVTLRCSPRSGDLSVYWYQQSLDQGLQFLIQYYNGEERAKGNILERFSAQQFPDLHSELNLSSLELGDSALYFCASSVDRGNYGYTFGSGTRLTVV.

This chain joins TRBV6-5 and TRBJ1-1, with D unresolved. From germline, CDR1 is MNHEY and CDR2 SVGAGI. Deletions cut 5 bases from V and 5 bases from J, with 9 bases between. This CDR3 is built from 12 residues. CDR3 DNA sequence: TGTGCCAGCAGTCCTCGTTTAACTGAAGCTTTCTTT. Translation gives CASSPRLTEAFF.

This clone was counted between two and nine times. The chain employs TRBV7-9 and TRBJ2-7; 12 nucleotides align to TRBD2. The CDR3 covers 16 residues. The ends lost 1 base at V and 3 bases at J; junction bases unmatched: 4. Germline loops: CDR1 SEHNR, CDR2 FQNEAQ (reference sequence). As DNA, the CDR3 is TGTGCCAGCAGCTTAGAACTAGCGGGGGGCAGCTACGAGCAGTACTTC. Protein sequence: CASSLELAGGSYEQYF.

This clone has just a few counts. V is TRBV18 and J is TRBJ2-7, with 8 positions matching TRBD1. In germline, CDR1 is KGHSH, CDR2 LQKENI. Trimming took 4 bases from V and 6 from J; bases not matched to a gene: 11. This CDR3 comprises 15 residues. CDR3 sequence: CASSLPGTGLSEQYF. CDR3 nucleotides: TGTGCCAGCTCACTGCCCGGGACAGGATTATCCGAGCAGTACTTC. The complete variable domain, with remaining parts taken from reference TRBV18 and TRBJ2-7, reads NAGVMQNPRHLVRRRGQEARLRCSPMKGHSHVYWYRQLPEEGLKFMVYLQKENIIDESGMPKERFSAEFPKEGPSILRIQQVVRGDSAAYFCASSLPGTGLSEQYFGPGTRLTVT.

The chain carries TRBV7-9 and TRBJ2-7; 10 nucleotides agree with TRBD1. The germline gives CDR1 SEHNR, CDR2 FQNEAQ (reference sequence). This CDR3 is built from 15 residues. The trim removed 5 bases at V and 0 bases at J, leaving 4 bases unmatched. CDR3: CASSPGQGNSYEQYF. The CDR3 nucleotides are TGTGCCAGCAGCCCGGGACAGGGGAACTCCTACGAGCAGTACTTC.

CDR3: CASSEQGGLSYEQYF. The CDR3 coding sequence is TGTGCCAGCAGTGAACAGGGAGGGCTTTCCTACGAGCAGTACTTC. The chain employs TRBV6-1 and TRBJ2-7; 7 bases agree with TRBD2. Germline trimming cut 2 bases from V and 1 base from J; bases unmatched to any gene: 5. This CDR3 has 15 amino acids. CDR1 and CDR2 from the germline V gene are MNHNS and SASEGT.